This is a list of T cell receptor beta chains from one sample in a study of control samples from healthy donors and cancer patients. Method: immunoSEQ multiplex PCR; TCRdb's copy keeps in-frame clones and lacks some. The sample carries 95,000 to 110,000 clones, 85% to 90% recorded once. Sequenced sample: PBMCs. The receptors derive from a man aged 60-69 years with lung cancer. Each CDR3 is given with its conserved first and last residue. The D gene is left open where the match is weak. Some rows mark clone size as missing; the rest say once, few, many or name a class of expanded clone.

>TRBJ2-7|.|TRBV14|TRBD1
TGTGCCAGCAGCCAAGGGCGACAGGGGGTAACGTACGAGCAGTACTTC
CASSQGRQGVTYEQYF
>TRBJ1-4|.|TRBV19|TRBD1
TGTGCCAGTAGTGTAACAGGGGAGATTGAAAAACTGTTTTTT
CASSVTGEIEKLFF
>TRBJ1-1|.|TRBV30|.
TGTGCCTGCGCGGTGAACACTGAAGCTTTCTTT
CACAVNTEAFF
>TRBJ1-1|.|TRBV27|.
TGTGCCAGCTGTCGGGTCTATAATGAAGCTTTCTTT
CASCRVYNEAFF
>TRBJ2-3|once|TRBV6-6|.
TGTGCCAGCAGTTACGGACAGCTGACAGATACGCAGTATTTT
CASSYGQLTDTQYF
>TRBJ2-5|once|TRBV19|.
TGTGCCAGTACCCATCAGCAGGGGACCCAGTACTTC
CASTHQQGTQYF
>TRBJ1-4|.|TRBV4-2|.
TGTGCCAGCAGCCAAGGTGGGGACATAGAAAAACTGTTTTTT
CASSQGGDIEKLFF
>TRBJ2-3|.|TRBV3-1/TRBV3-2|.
TGTGCCAGCAGCCAAACAGATACGCAGTATTTT
CASSQTDTQYF
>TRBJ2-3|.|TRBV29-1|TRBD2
TGCAGCGGTGGGGATACTAGCGGGGGTACAGATACGCAGTATTTT
CSGGDTSGGTDTQYF
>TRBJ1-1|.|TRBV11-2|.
TGTGCCAGCAGCTCACATGGCGTGGTAGAGGTTGAAGCTTTCTTT
CASSSHGVVEVEAFF
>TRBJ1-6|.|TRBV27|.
TGTGCCAGCAGTCCCTCTAAGTTGGACGGACTCTGGGATTCACCCCTCCACTTT
CASSPSKLDGLWDSPLHF
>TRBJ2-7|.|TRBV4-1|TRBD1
TGCGCCAGCAGCCAACCATACGGACAGGCTTTATCCTACGAGCAGTACTTC
CASSQPYGQALSYEQYF
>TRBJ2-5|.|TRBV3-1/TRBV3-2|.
TGTGCCAGCAGCGACCTGGGGGCAGATCTCCAAGAGACCCAGTACTTC
CASSDLGADLQETQYF
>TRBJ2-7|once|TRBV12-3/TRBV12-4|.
TGTGCCAGTGCAGTTACCTACGAGCAGTACTTC
CASAVTYEQYF
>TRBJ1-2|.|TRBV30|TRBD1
TGTGCCTGGAGTAGACAGGGGGCGCCCGGCTACACCTTC
CAWSRQGAPGYTF
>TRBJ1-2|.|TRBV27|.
TGTGCCAGCAGTATAAGTATTCCCAATGGCTACACCTTC
CASSISIPNGYTF
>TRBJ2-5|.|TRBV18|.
TGTGCCAGCTCCCTCACACAGGTGGGGGAGACCCAGTACTTC
CASSLTQVGETQYF
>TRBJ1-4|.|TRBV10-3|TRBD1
TGTGCCATCGGTGACAGGGGGACTAATGAAAAACTGTTTTTT
CAIGDRGTNEKLFF
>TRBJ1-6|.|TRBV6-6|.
TGTGCCACCCGGGGCGAGAGGGTTGAGAATTCACCCCTCCACTTT
CATRGERVENSPLHF
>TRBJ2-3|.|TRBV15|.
TGTGCCACCAGCAGAGATCCGGTCACAGATACGCAGTATTTT
CATSRDPVTDTQYF
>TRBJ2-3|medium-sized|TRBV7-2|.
TGTGCCAGCAGCTTCGTCCGTGGCACAGATACGCAGTATTTT
CASSFVRGTDTQYF
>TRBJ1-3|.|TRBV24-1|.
TGTGCCACCAGGGGAGCGACTGGAAACACCATATATTTT
CATRGATGNTIYF
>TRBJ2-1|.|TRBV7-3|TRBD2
TGTGCCAGCAGCAACCAGAGGACTAGTAGTAGGGATGAGCAGTTCTTC
CASSNQRTSSRDEQFF
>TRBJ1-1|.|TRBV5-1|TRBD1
TGCGCCAGCAGCTTGGGACAGGGTGGGACTGAAGCTTTCTTT
CASSLGQGGTEAFF
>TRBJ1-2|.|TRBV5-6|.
TGTGCCAGCTCCATGGGGGCAGGATGGGACTATGGCTACACCTTC
CASSMGAGWDYGYTF
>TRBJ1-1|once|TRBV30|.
TGTGCCTGGAGCGCGATTGGGACAACTGAAGCTTTCTTT
CAWSAIGTTEAFF
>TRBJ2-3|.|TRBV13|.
TGTGCCAGCAGCTTAGTTCTAGATACGCAGTATTTT
CASSLVLDTQYF
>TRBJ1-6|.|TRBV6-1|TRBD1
TGTGCCAGCAGTGGCCTCTTCGACAGGGGGCGCGACGCTTCACCCCTCCACTTT
CASSGLFDRGRDASPLHF
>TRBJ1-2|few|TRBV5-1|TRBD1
TGCGCCAGCAGCTCGTTCGGGACAGGGAAGAGCTATGGCTACACCTTC
CASSSFGTGKSYGYTF
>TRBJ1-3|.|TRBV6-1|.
TGTGCCAGCAGAGAAGGATCGGGTCGGCTGAGCTCTGGAAACACCATATATTTT
CASREGSGRLSSGNTIYF
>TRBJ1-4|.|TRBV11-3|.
TGTGCCAGCAGCCCTTCGGGGGGGACTAATGAAAAACTGTTTTTT
CASSPSGGTNEKLFF
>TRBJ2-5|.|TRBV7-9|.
TGTGCCAGCAGCTTAGAGAAGTCTCAGTACTTC
CASSLEKSQYF
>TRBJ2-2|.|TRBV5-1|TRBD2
TGCGCCAGCAGCTTGAAGGGCGGGGGATATGGCACCGGGGAGCTGTTTTTT
CASSLKGGGYGTGELFF
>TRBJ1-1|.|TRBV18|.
TGTGCCAGCTCACCAGGGGTCGGCACTGAAGCTTTCTTT
CASSPGVGTEAFF
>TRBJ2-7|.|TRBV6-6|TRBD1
TGTGCCAGCACCCAAACAGGGGGAGGATCCTACGAGCAGTACTTC
CASTQTGGGSYEQYF
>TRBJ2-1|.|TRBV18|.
TGTGCCAGCTCACCAATGACAGATCTGAATGAGCAGTTCTTC
CASSPMTDLNEQFF
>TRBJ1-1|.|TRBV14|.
TGTGCCAGCAGCCAAGTGCGGATTGACAGGTTCAACACTGAAGCTTTCTTT
CASSQVRIDRFNTEAFF
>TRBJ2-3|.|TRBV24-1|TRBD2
TGTGCCACCAGTGATCGGACTAGATCGCCAGATACGCAGTATTTT
CATSDRTRSPDTQYF
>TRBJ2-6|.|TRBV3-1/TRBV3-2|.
TGTGCCAGCAGCCAAGGAAGGGGGGGGGCTGGGGCCAACGTCCTGACTTTC
CASSQGRGGAGANVLTF
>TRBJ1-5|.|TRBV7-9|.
TGTGCCAGCAGCTTAGTGGGGATCAGAGATAGCAATCAGCCCCAGCATTTT
CASSLVGIRDSNQPQHF
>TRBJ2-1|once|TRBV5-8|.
TGTGCCAGCAGCTTGCGACAGATACTCACCTACAATGAGCAGTTCTTC
CASSLRQILTYNEQFF
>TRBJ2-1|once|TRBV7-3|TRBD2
TGTGCCAGCAGCTTAGACGGTAGCGGGGTCAATGAGCAGTTCTTC
CASSLDGSGVNEQFF
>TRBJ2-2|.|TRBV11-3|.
TGTGCCAGCAGCTTAGCTGGGTTCCCCGGGGAGCTGTTTTTT
CASSLAGFPGELFF
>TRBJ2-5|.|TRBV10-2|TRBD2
TGCGCCAGCGGACTAGCGGAAGAAACCCAGTACTTC
CASGLAEETQYF
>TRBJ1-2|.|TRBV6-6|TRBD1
TGTGCCAGCAGTCTGGACAGGGATGACTATGGCTACATCTTC
CASSLDRDDYGYIF
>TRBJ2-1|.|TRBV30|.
TGTGCCTGGAGAGGGGGGACAATAAGCCTCTTC
CAWRGGTISLF
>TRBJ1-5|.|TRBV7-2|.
TGTGCCAGCAGCTTAGCGGGGAGGTACAATCAGCCCCAGCATTTT
CASSLAGRYNQPQHF
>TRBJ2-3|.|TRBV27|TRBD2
TGTGCCAGCAGTTTTTTCGGACTAGCGGGGGGCACAGATACGCAGTATTTT
CASSFFGLAGGTDTQYF
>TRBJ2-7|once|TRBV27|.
TGTGCCAGCAGTTTATCAAGGGGGGGATCCTACGAGCAGTACTTC
CASSLSRGGSYEQYF
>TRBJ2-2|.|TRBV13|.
TGTGCCAGCAGCCCGAGACACGCGGGGGAGCTGTTTTTT
CASSPRHAGELFF
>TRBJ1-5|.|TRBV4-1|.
TGCGCCAGCAGCCAAGGGACCGGGCCCCAGCATTTT
CASSQGTGPQHF
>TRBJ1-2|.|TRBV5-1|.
TGCGCCAGCAGCTTGGGGCAGGGCTCAGCTAACTATGGCTACACCTTC
CASSLGQGSANYGYTF
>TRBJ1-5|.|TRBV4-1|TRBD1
TGCGCCAGCAGCCATCATCCAGGGGGCGGCAATCAGCCCCAGCATTTT
CASSHHPGGGNQPQHF
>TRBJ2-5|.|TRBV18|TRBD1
TGTGCCAGCTCACCTACAGGGGATCCGAAGGGGACCCAGTACTTC
CASSPTGDPKGTQYF
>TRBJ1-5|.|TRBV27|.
TGTGCCAGCAGCCTCGATGGAAGACAGCCCCAGCATTTT
CASSLDGRQPQHF
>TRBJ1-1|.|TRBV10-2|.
TGCGCCAGCAGGAAAGACAGGCTGAACACTGAAGCTTTCTTT
CASRKDRLNTEAFF
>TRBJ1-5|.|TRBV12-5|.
TGTGCTAGTGGTTCCGAATGGGGGCCCCAGCATTTT
CASGSEWGPQHF